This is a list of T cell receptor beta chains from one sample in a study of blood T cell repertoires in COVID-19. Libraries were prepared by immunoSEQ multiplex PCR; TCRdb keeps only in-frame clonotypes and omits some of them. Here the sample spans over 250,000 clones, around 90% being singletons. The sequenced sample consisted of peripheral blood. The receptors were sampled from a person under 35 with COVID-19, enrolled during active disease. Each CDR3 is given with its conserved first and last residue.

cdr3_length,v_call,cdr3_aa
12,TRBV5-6,CASSLQANAPVF
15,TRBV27,CASSFRGGTVYEQFF
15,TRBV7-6,CASSLNQGIEETQYF
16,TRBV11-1,CASSPLGLAGVGEQYF
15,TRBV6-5,CASRVAGGPYNEQFF
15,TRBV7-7,CASSLDAGVTQTQYF
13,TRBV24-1,CATRDSMNTEAFF
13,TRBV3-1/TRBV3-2,CASSQELAGEQYF
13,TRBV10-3,CAIKDGEAYEQYF
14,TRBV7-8,CASSLAGTAGGYTF
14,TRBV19,CAAMAGGSYNEQFF
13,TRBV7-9,CASSLDSSYEQYF
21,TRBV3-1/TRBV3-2,CASSQELAGARVLSGANVLTF